Below are 32 T cell receptor beta chains sequenced from a single sample in a study of shared clonotypes between healthy human individuals. Positively selected for CCR7, the CD45RO-negative cells used as naive CD8 cells excluded terminally differentiated effector memory CD45RA+ cells. The method was immunoSEQ multiplex PCR; TCRdb's version includes in-frame clones alone and lacks a portion of them. In the table there are around 2,000,000 clones, about 92% of which are singletons. Sequencing was done on a sample of naive CD8+ T cells from PBMCs. All receptors derive from a man younger than 35 in good health. Some clones in this sample may be carry-over from other donors' samples.

This clone was seen just once. The chain joins TRBV15 to TRBJ2-7; no clear D gene. V was clipped by 8 bases and J by 6 bases, with 23 bases between them. This CDR3 region has 15 residues. Germline V gene sequence: CDR1 LNHNV, CDR2 YYDKDF (reference sequence). Here the CDR3 reads CATAVALTSSLEQYF. CDR3 DNA: TGTGCCACCGCGGTTGCGCTAACCTCTTCTCTCGAGCAGTACTTC.

The chain links TRBV7-9 to TRBJ1-2, with TRBD1 identical over 7 bases. The germline CDR1 and CDR2 sequences are SEHNR and FQNEAQ (reference sequence). V shed 3 bases, J shed 6 bases, and the junction held 7 bases outside the gene matches. This CDR3 spans 14 amino acids. The CDR3 sequence is CASSLSGQGDGYTF. The CDR3 coding sequence is TGTGCCAGCAGCTTGTCGGGGCAGGGGGATGGCTACACCTTC.

V usage is TRBV7-9 and J usage is TRBJ2-1, with TRBD2 matching 10 bases. CDR3 size: 19 residues. Germline values: CDR1 SEHNR, CDR2 FQNEAQ (reference sequence). The J segment lost 9 bases and the V segment lost 1 base, leaving 18 bases of the junction unmatched. CDR3 loop: CASSLGATSGPRRGGEQFF. The CDR3 nucleotides are TGTGCCAGCAGCTTAGGTGCGACTAGCGGGCCGCGAAGGGGGGGTGAGCAGTTCTTC.

The chain uses TRBV9 and TRBJ2-2; TRBD2 matches at 8 bases. Germline lookup yields CDR1 SGDLS and CDR2 YYNGEE. J gave up 6 bases and V 4 bases, and 8 bases lay outside the gene matches. This CDR3 has 15 amino acids. The CDR3 coding sequence is TGTGCCAGCAGCCCCGGGGGAGCGGGAGCCGGGGAGCTGTTTTTT. Protein sequence: CASSPGGAGAGELFF.

For this clone: The sample holds other DNA sequences that translate to the same CDR3. The V and J genes are TRBV7-8 and TRBJ2-2, with D perhaps TRBD2 (6 bases). The CDR3 contains 15 residues. Germline CDR1 reads SGHVS; CDR2 reads FQNEAQ. V lost 1 base and J 5 bases, leaving 11 bases between the germline ends. The CDR3, as DNA: TGTGCCAGCAGCTTAGGGAGGGCGCGGACCGGGGAGCTGTTTTTT. This translates into CASSLGRARTGELFF.

V is TRBV14 and J is TRBJ2-7; the D gene is possibly TRBD2 (6 bases). The CDR3 sequence is 14 residues long. Trimming stripped 4 bases from V and 4 bases from J, with 14 bases between. The germline gives CDR1 SGHDN, CDR2 FVKESK. The CDR3 protein is CASSPVSGVYEQYF. CDR3 bases: TGTGCCAGCAGCCCCGTGTCGGGGGTATACGAGCAGTACTTC.

This chain links TRBV5-4 with TRBJ1-1, with D perhaps TRBD1 (6 bases). This CDR3 comprises 17 residues. Germline CDR1 reads SGHNT; CDR2 reads YYREEE (reference sequence). The V end was cut by 2 bases, the J end by 5 bases, with 22 bases between. The CDR3 DNA is TGTGCCAGCAGCTTTGGGGGGGCAATAGAACAAGGGACTGAAGCTTTCTTT. Its translation: CASSFGGAIEQGTEAFF.

Concerning this clone itself: The same CDR3 can be traced to other DNA sequences in this sample. This chain uses TRBV5-1 with TRBJ2-1; 10 nucleotides align to TRBD2. With V trimmed by 0 bases and J by 4 bases, 1 base remained unmatched. The CDR3 covers 15 residues. CDR1 and CDR2 from the germline V gene are SGHRS and YFSETQ. The DNA of the CDR3 is TGCGCCAGCAGCTTGGGGACTAGCGGATACAATGAGCAGTTCTTC. Amino acid sequence: CASSLGTSGYNEQFF.

V gene TRBV11-3 combines with J gene TRBJ2-2; D is ambiguous. Germline V gene lookup returns CDR1 SGHNT and CDR2 YENEEA. The CDR3 is 13 residues long. V lost 1 base to trimming and J lost 4 bases, with 4 bases between them. The CDR3: CASSLGLTGELFF. Written as DNA, the CDR3 is TGTGCCAGCAGCTTAGGGCTCACCGGGGAGCTGTTTTTT.

The chain links TRBV19 to TRBJ2-1; 10 bases agree with TRBD2. CDR3 length: 18 residues. The ends lost 3 bases at V and 4 bases at J; junction bases unmatched: 12. Germline lookup yields CDR1 LNHDA and CDR2 SQIVND (reference sequence). The CDR3 loop is CASSIGPLLAGSYNEQFF. The DNA of the CDR3 is TGTGCCAGTAGTATTGGCCCACTACTAGCGGGATCATACAATGAGCAGTTCTTC.

This sequence joins TRBV9 and TRBJ1-1, with 8 bases identical to TRBD1. The CDR3 runs to 15 residues. Germline V gene lookup returns CDR1 SGDLS and CDR2 YYNGEE. The J segment lost 6 bases and the V segment lost 0 bases, leaving 7 bases of the junction unmatched. The CDR3 bases are TGTGCCAGCAGCGTAGTAGGACAGGGTATATCTGAAGCTTTCTTT. Amino acid sequence: CASSVVGQGISEAFF. The whole variable domain, filled in from reference TRBV9 and TRBJ1-1, reads DSGVTQTPKHLITATGQRVTLRCSPRSGDLSVYWYQQSLDQGLQFLIQYYNGEERAKGNILERFSAQQFPDLHSELNLSSLELGDSALYFCASSVVGQGISEAFFGQGTRLTVV.

This clone occurred once. The rearrangement uses TRBV27 and TRBJ2-3; TRBD2 matches at 12 bases. CDR3 length: 19 amino acids. Germline V CDR1 and CDR2: MNHEY, SMNVEV (reference sequence). J gave up 3 bases and V 9 bases, and 19 bases lay outside the gene matches. The CDR3 protein is CASEPLSLAGGPGTDTQYF. The CDR3 DNA reads as TGTGCCAGTGAGCCCCTTTCCCTAGCGGGAGGGCCAGGAACAGATACGCAGTATTTT.

The chain recombines TRBV7-8 with TRBJ1-2; TRBD1 is a possible D gene (5 bases). Trimming shortened V by 1 base and J by 5 bases, and 14 bases separated the two germline ends. Per germline, CDR1 SGHVS and CDR2 FQNEAQ. The CDR3 loop spans 15 amino acids. CDR3 region: CASSLGSPAGYGYTF. For the CDR3, the DNA is TGTGCCAGCAGCTTAGGGAGTCCCGCAGGGTATGGCTACACCTTC. The whole variable domain, remainder taken from reference TRBV7-8 and TRBJ1-2, is GAGVSQSPRYKVAKRGQDVALRCDPISGHVSLFWYQQALGQGPEFLTYFQNEAQLDKSGLPSDRFFAERPEGSVSTLKIQRTQQEDSAVYLCASSLGSPAGYGYTFGSGTRLTVV.

The chain employs TRBV7-2 and TRBJ2-7; TRBD2 matches 11 bases. The CDR3 totals 16 residues. Per the germline V gene, CDR1 is SGHTA and CDR2 is FQGNSA. V was pared by 1 base and J by 3 bases, with 5 bases of the junction left unmatched. The CDR3 sequence: CASSLGFTSGSYEQYF. DNA of the CDR3: TGTGCCAGCAGCTTAGGTTTCACTAGCGGGAGCTACGAGCAGTACTTC.

V and J are TRBV10-3 and TRBJ2-1; 9 nucleotides match TRBD2. Trimming cost V 3 bases and J 0 bases; bases outside gene matches: 15. Germline CDR1 is ENHRY and CDR2 is SYGVKD. The CDR3 has 20 amino acids. CDR3 in amino acids: CAISDPGLAAVLSSYNEQFF. CDR3 nucleotides: TGTGCCATCAGTGACCCGGGACTAGCCGCCGTTCTGAGCTCCTACAATGAGCAGTTCTTC.

In nucleotides, the CDR3 is TGTGCCAGCAGCTTAGGTGGGACAGGGTGGAATGAGCAGTTCTTC. It translates to CASSLGGTGWNEQFF. The J gene is TRBJ2-1, the V gene TRBV7-6, with 9 bases matching TRBD1. The CDR3 runs 15 residues. The junction had 5 bases not matched to a gene; V was cut back by 1 base and J by 7 bases. CDR1 is SGHVS and CDR2 is FNYEAQ in the germline V gene.

The chain is built from TRBV27 and TRBJ1-2; 10 bases align to TRBD1. The CDR3 covers 18 residues. The trim removed 0 bases at V and 4 bases at J, leaving 11 bases unmatched. Germline V CDR1 and CDR2: MNHEY, SMNVEV (reference sequence). The chain's CDR3 is CASSLSLGQGSIFYGYTF. The CDR3 nucleotides are TGTGCCAGCAGTTTATCGTTGGGACAGGGGTCCATTTTCTATGGCTACACCTTC.

The table lists this clone with a count of one. V and J are TRBV30 and TRBJ2-3; 9 positions agree with TRBD2. The germline gives CDR1 GTSNPN, CDR2 SVGIG (reference sequence). J gave up 1 base and V 3 bases, and 5 bases lay outside the gene matches. The CDR3 extends over 15 amino acids. DNA of the CDR3: TGTGCCTGGAGCATACTAGCGGGCGGCACAGATACGCAGTATTTT. This translates into CAWSILAGGTDTQYF.

The chain is built from TRBV7-9 and TRBJ2-2, with 8 bases aligning to TRBD1. This CDR3 is 13 amino acids long. V lost 3 bases, J lost 6 bases, and 0 bases stayed unmatched. Germline V lookup: CDR1 SEHNR, CDR2 FQNEAQ (reference sequence). The CDR3 protein is CASSLTGAGELFF. CDR3 coding DNA: TGTGCCAGCAGCTTGACAGGGGCCGGGGAGCTGTTTTTT.

This chain joins TRBV9 and TRBJ2-7; 8 bases fit TRBD1. The CDR3 is 15 residues long. Germline trimming cut 3 bases from V and 5 bases from J; bases unmatched to any gene: 10. Germline assignment: CDR1 SGDLS and CDR2 YYNGEE. The CDR3 loop is CASSGPQGANDEQYF. The CDR3 DNA reads as TGTGCCAGCAGCGGACCGCAGGGGGCAAACGACGAGCAGTACTTC.

V usage is TRBV10-3 and J usage is TRBJ2-5; D may match TRBD1 or TRBD2 (5 bases each). Germline CDR1 ENHRY, CDR2 SYGVKD. V lost 3 bases to trimming and J lost 4 bases, with 12 bases between them. The CDR3 is made up of 14 amino acids. The CDR3, as DNA: TGTGCCATCAGTGACGGGACCGGGCGAGAGACCCAGTACTTC. Translating it yields CAISDGTGRETQYF.

The rearrangement uses TRBV6-5 and TRBJ2-1; 12 bases fit TRBD2. CDR1 and CDR2 (germline): MNHEY, SVGAGI. With 6 bases clipped from V and 7 bases from J, the junction kept 7 bases outside the gene matches. The length of the CDR3 is 15 residues. CDR3 DNA sequence: TGTGCCAGCAGCAAGACTAGCGGGAGTATGAATGAGCAGTTCTTC. Encoded protein: CASSKTSGSMNEQFF.

The chain uses TRBV6-6 and TRBJ2-1, with D tentatively TRBD1 or TRBD2 (5 bases each). The CDR3 covers 14 residues. The germline V gene encodes CDR1 MNHNY and CDR2 SVGAGI (reference sequence). V lost 5 bases, J lost 8 bases, and 16 bases lay in between. The CDR3 here is CASSPGTLWDEQFF. As DNA, the CDR3 is TGTGCCAGCAGTCCCGGGACCCTTTGGGATGAGCAGTTCTTC.

The V and J genes are TRBV6-1 and TRBJ2-1; tentatively, D is TRBD2 (5 bases). The ends were cut back, 2 bases at V and 2 bases at J, with 10 bases in the middle. Germline CDR1 and CDR2: MNHNS and SASEGT. The CDR3 spans 15 residues. The CDR3 loop reads CASSERDPTYNEQFF. The CDR3 DNA reads TGTGCCAGCAGTGAACGGGATCCGACCTACAATGAGCAGTTCTTC.

This rearrangement joins TRBV14 to TRBJ2-1; perhaps TRBD1 as D (6 bases). CDR1 and CDR2 (germline): SGHDN, FVKESK. Trimming stripped 2 bases from V and 7 bases from J, with 12 bases between. The CDR3 has 14 amino acids. The chain's CDR3 is CASSQPRTANEQFF. CDR3 DNA sequence: TGTGCCAGCAGCCAACCTCGGACAGCTAATGAGCAGTTCTTC. The variable domain in full, with the rest retrieved from reference TRBV14 and TRBJ2-1, is EAGVTQFPSHSVIEKGQTVTLRCDPISGHDNLYWYRRVMGKEIKFLLHFVKESKQDESGMPNNRFLAERTGGTYSTLKVQPAELEDSGVYFCASSQPRTANEQFFGPGTRLTVL.

The genes are TRBV10-2 and TRBJ2-7, with 10 bases aligning to TRBD1. Germline lookup yields CDR1 WSHSY and CDR2 SAAADI. V was clipped by 6 bases and J by 3 bases; unmatched bases: 8. The CDR3 runs 15 residues. The CDR3 loop is CASRFGGQGNYEQYF. The CDR3 nucleotides are TGCGCCAGCAGGTTCGGGGGACAGGGGAACTACGAGCAGTACTTC.

The gene calls are TRBV9 and TRBJ2-7, with no clear D. V was cut by 4 bases and J by 3 bases, with 20 bases left in between. This CDR3 has 16 residues. The germline V gene has CDR1 SGDLS and CDR2 YYNGEE. CDR3: CASSPRPRQAFYEQYF. The CDR3 coding sequence is TGTGCCAGCAGCCCCCGCCCCCGGCAGGCCTTCTACGAGCAGTACTTC.

This clone appeared a single time. The chain couples TRBV28 to TRBJ2-1, with D perhaps TRBD1 (5 bases). Germline lookup yields CDR1 MDHEN and CDR2 SYDVKM. Trimming removed 6 bases from V and 14 bases from J, with 17 bases in between. CDR3 size: 12 residues. The CDR3 sequence: CASSFRRQSEFF. CDR3 sequence (DNA): TGTGCCAGCAGCTTCCGCCGACAGTCGGAGTTCTTC.

The chain employs TRBV4-1 and TRBJ1-5; D perhaps matches TRBD1 (5 bases). The CDR3 extends over 16 amino acids. Per germline, CDR1 MGHRA and CDR2 YSYEKL. Trimming pared 0 bases from V and 6 bases from J, leaving 15 bases between. The CDR3 DNA sequence: TGCGCCAGCAGCCAAGATTTCGGGGGTGTAGGTCAGCCCCAGCATTTT. As protein: CASSQDFGGVGQPQHF.

The J gene is TRBJ2-5, the V gene TRBV28; 10 nucleotides align to TRBD2. The CDR3 is 13 residues long. The V and J ends lost 8 bases and 2 bases, in that order; junction bases with no gene match: 2. Germline V gene data show CDR1 as MDHEN and CDR2 as SYDVKM. For the CDR3, the DNA is TGTGCCAGCGGACTAGCGGAGCAAGAGACCCAGTACTTC. Amino acids: CASGLAEQETQYF.

The gene calls are TRBV7-9 and TRBJ2-7; 9 nucleotides line up with TRBD1. CDR3 length equals 17 residues. Germline V gene lookup returns CDR1 SEHNR and CDR2 FQNEAQ (reference sequence). After removal of 2 bases from V and 1 base from J, the junction contained 9 bases not matched to a gene. CDR3 amino acids: CASSLSTGGNKSYEQYF. The CDR3 DNA sequence: TGTGCCAGCAGCTTAAGTACAGGGGGCAATAAATCCTACGAGCAGTACTTC.

This clone was detected once. The genes are TRBV13 and TRBJ2-1; D possibly corresponds to TRBD2 (6 bases). The CDR3 is made up of 14 amino acids. Germline lookup yields CDR1 PRHDT and CDR2 FYEKMQ (reference sequence). Trimming took off 2 bases at V and 7 bases at J, with 12 bases between the two ends. This CDR3 reads CASSLFLAWNEQFF. DNA of the CDR3: TGTGCCAGCAGCTTATTCCTAGCGTGGAATGAGCAGTTCTTC.